This T cell receptor beta chain was captured in a study of blood T cells in healthy people across ages. Findings and caveats of the study: Significant beta diversity loss was already apparent by age approximately 38, declining roughly linearly.

The use of a sample-barcoded 5' primer and a J-beta primer mix characterized a second PCR of roughly 6 to 11 cycles. TCRdb fed the 5' RACE reads into MiXCR, producing one record per CDR3 protein. The table lists nearly 800,000 distinct CDR3 sequences, about 61% of them singletons. For this clonotype: Its antigen remains unidentified.

This clonotype originated in a man aged 35-49 years in good health. Source material: blood.

CDR3 DNA sequence: TGTGCCATCAGTGTGGCACGGGGGACAGGGGACAATGAGCAGTACTTC. Its protein is CAISVARGTGDNEQYF. This chain connects TRBV10-3 to TRBJ2-5; TRBD1 agrees at 10 bases. CDR1 is ENHRY, CDR2 SYGVKD, per germline. The CDR3 has 16 amino acids. Germline trimming cut 4 bases from V and 11 bases from J; bases unmatched to any gene: 16.